This T cell receptor beta chain was recovered during a study of cytomegalovirus exposure and HLA in healthy donors. Regarding this clone: As yet, its antigen is unknown.

Whole-study findings and limits: TCR beta V- and J-gene trimming, according to a later analysis, was linked to a missense DCLRE1C variant. According to the study, roughly 160 TCR beta chains were cytomegalovirus-associated.

PCR employed 60 Vbeta and 13 Jbeta primers. Data came from immunoSEQ multiplex PCR; TCRdb stores just in-frame clones and leaves some out. The data contain some 200,000 clones, 55% to 75% of them singletons. Germline-derived CDR1 and CDR2 are LNHDA and SQIVND (reference sequence). The CDR3 runs to 16 residues. Unmatched junction bases numbered 7, after V lost 6 bases and J lost 0 bases. Specimen: PBMCs. The TCR was taken from a man in his forties in good health and CMV-seropositive. The chain couples TRBV19 to TRBJ2-5; 10 nucleotides match TRBD2. The CDR3: CASSPTSGAYQETQYF. As DNA, the CDR3 is TGTGCCAGTAGCCCTACTAGCGGGGCGTACCAAGAGACCCAGTACTTC.